These 15 T cell receptor beta chains were all obtained from the same sample, sequenced in a study of blood T cell repertoires in COVID-19. The assay was immunoSEQ multiplex PCR, and TCRdb's table has in-frame clones only and misses some. This table has around 100,000 clones, more than 70% appearing once. The sequenced material came from peripheral blood. These receptors were taken from a human donor in a cohort sampled during active COVID-19.

The chain couples TRBV6-6 to TRBJ1-5, with a weak D call TRBD1 (5 bases). The ends were cut back, 5 bases at V and 2 bases at J, with 19 bases in the middle. Germline V lookup: CDR1 MNHNY, CDR2 SVGAGI (reference sequence). The CDR3 length is 17 residues. The CDR3 region is CASSPGRGPTGNQPQHF. The DNA of the CDR3 is TGTGCCAGCAGTCCGGGGAGGGGCCCAACCGGCAATCAGCCCCAGCATTTT.

The sample holds one count of this clone. CDR3 nucleotides: TGTGCCTGGAGTGGACAGGCCCCCTACGAGCAGTACTTC. Protein: CAWSGQAPYEQYF. The chain combines TRBV30 with TRBJ2-7, with TRBD1 as a possible D gene (6 bases). CDR1 and CDR2 (germline): GTSNPN, SVGIG (reference sequence). This CDR3 is built from 13 residues. The ends were cut back, 1 base at V and 2 bases at J, with 9 bases in the middle.

This clone is a singleton in its sample. V and J are TRBV25-1 and TRBJ1-2; 7 nucleotides match TRBD1. The CDR3 spans 15 residues. Germline CDR1 is MGHDK and CDR2 is SYGVNS. Trimming removed 10 bases from V and 4 bases from J; junction bases left unmatched: 15. Here the CDR3 reads CATQAAFGQVYGYTF. The CDR3 region has the DNA TGTGCCACCCAAGCCGCGTTCGGACAGGTCTATGGCTACACCTTC.

This clone was detected only a few times. This rearrangement joins TRBV7-2 to TRBJ1-4, with D uncertain. Germline V CDR1 and CDR2: SGHTA, FQGNSA. The CDR3 totals 16 residues. Deletions cut 6 bases from V and 3 bases from J, with 17 bases between. The CDR3 region has the DNA TGTGCCAGCAGTTCTACCCCCTGGTTACCTAATGAAAAACTGTTTTTT. Residues: CASSSTPWLPNEKLFF.

V gene TRBV7-2 combines with J gene TRBJ2-3; 8 bases are shared with TRBD2. CDR1 SGHTA and CDR2 FQGNSA come from the germline V gene. This CDR3 is built from 16 residues. V dropped 7 bases and J dropped 5; count of bases not matched to a gene: 14. The chain's CDR3 is CASTKYRTSRLDTQYF. The CDR3 DNA follows: TGTGCCAGCACCAAATATCGGACTAGCAGATTAGATACGCAGTATTTT.

V usage is TRBV4-1 and J usage is TRBJ2-1; maybe TRBD2 (5 bases). V lost 2 bases, J lost 2 bases, and 13 bases lay in between. Germline V gene data show CDR1 as MGHRA and CDR2 as YSYEKL. The CDR3 extends over 16 amino acids. The CDR3 loop is CASSQSSSQPYNEQFF. DNA of the CDR3: TGCGCCAGCAGCCAATCGTCTAGCCAACCCTACAATGAGCAGTTCTTC.

This chain connects TRBV7-9 to TRBJ1-4; 10 bases fit TRBD1. The CDR3 is 15 residues long. V trimming: 8 bases; J trimming: 3 bases; junction bases outside the gene matches: 6. Germline V gene data show CDR1 as SEHNR and CDR2 as FQNEAQ (reference sequence). The CDR3 nucleotides are TGTGCCAGCGGGGACAGGGGTTCGCCTAATGAAAAACTGTTTTTT. Amino acid sequence: CASGDRGSPNEKLFF. The full variable domain, rest sourced from reference TRBV7-9 and TRBJ1-4, is DTGVSQNPRHKITKRGQNVTFRCDPISEHNRLYWYRQTLGQGPEFLTYFQNEAQLEKSRLLSDRFSAERPKGSFSTLEIQRTEQGDSAMYLCASGDRGSPNEKLFFGSGTQLSVL.

The rearrangement joins TRBV6-6 to TRBJ1-2; TRBD1 is a possible D gene (6 bases). Deletions cut 7 bases from V and 4 bases from J, with 13 bases between. From germline, CDR1 is MNHNY and CDR2 SVGAGI (reference sequence). CDR3 length equals 13 residues. The CDR3 nucleotides read TGTGCCAGCAAGAGACAGGAACTCTATGGCTACACCTTC. Translated: CASKRQELYGYTF.

The J gene is TRBJ1-1, the V gene TRBV11-3; no reliable D call. CDR1 is SGHNT and CDR2 is YENEEA in the germline V gene. CDR3 length equals 13 residues. Trimming stripped 5 bases from V and 2 bases from J, with 9 bases between. Written as DNA, the CDR3 is TGTGCCAGCAGCCTCAGACACAACACTGAAGCTTTCTTT. It yields the protein CASSLRHNTEAFF.

With respect to this clone: The junction differs from germline at one of its ends, possibly a read error. The rearrangement joins TRBV20-1 to TRBJ1-1, with D possibly matching TRBD1 (6 bases). The CDR3 contains 12 residues. Germline lookup yields CDR1 DFQATT and CDR2 SNEGSKA (reference sequence). This CDR3 reads CSASTDSPALHF. DNA of the CDR3: TGCAGTGCTAGTACGGACAGCCCCGCTCTGCACTTT.

The gene calls are TRBV6-5 and TRBJ2-7, with 10 bases fitting TRBD1. The CDR3 is 15 amino acids. Germline CDR1 reads MNHEY; CDR2 reads SVGAGI. Unmatched junction bases numbered 5, after V lost 6 bases and J lost 0 bases. For the CDR3, the DNA is TGTGCCAGCAGACCGGGACAGGGGACCTCCTACGAGCAGTACTTC. Residues: CASRPGQGTSYEQYF.

In this sample, this clone turned up once. The chain links TRBV27 to TRBJ2-2; TRBD2 agrees at 13 bases. The J segment lost 2 bases and the V segment lost 11 bases, leaving 5 bases of the junction unmatched. The length of the CDR3 is 15 residues. The germline gives CDR1 MNHEY, CDR2 SMNVEV (reference sequence). The CDR3 DNA sequence: TGTGCCGCCGGGACTAGCGGGAAAAACACCGGGGAGCTGTTTTTT. It is translated as CAAGTSGKNTGELFF.

This clone was recorded once. V and J are TRBV2 and TRBJ2-5; 9 positions match TRBD1. The V gene end was trimmed by 5 bases and the J gene end by 4 bases; junction bases not matched to a gene: 8. The germline gives CDR1 SNHLY, CDR2 FYNNEI. This CDR3 is built from 15 residues. CDR3 DNA: TGTGCCAGCAGTTACGACAGGGGGGTGGCAGAGACCCAGTACTTC. This codes for CASSYDRGVAETQYF.

The CDR3 reads CASSPGGSYPHEQYF. In DNA, the CDR3 is TGTGCCAGCAGCCCAGGAGGGAGCTACCCCCACGAGCAGTACTTC. The J gene is TRBJ2-7, the V gene TRBV3-1 (or the pseudogene TRBV3-2); D possibly corresponds to TRBD2 (6 bases). The CDR3 spans 15 residues. V gave up 4 bases and J gave up 5 bases, with 18 bases separating them. The germline CDR1 and CDR2 sequences are LGHDT and YNNKEL (reference sequence).

V gene TRBV5-8 combines with J gene TRBJ1-2; a weak D match, TRBD1 (5 bases). The CDR3 runs 13 residues. V was shortened by 4 bases and J by 2 bases, with 9 bases between the two germline ends. The germline gives CDR1 SGHTS, CDR2 YDEGEE. CDR3 nucleotides: TGTGCCAGCAGCCCGGACAACAACTATGGCTACACCTTC. This codes for CASSPDNNYGYTF. Filled out from reference TRBV5-8 and TRBJ1-2, the complete variable domain reads EAGVTQSPTHLIKTRGQQATLRCSPISGHTSVYWYQQALGLGLQFLLWYDEGEERNRGNFPPRFSGRQFPNYSSELNVNALELEDSALYLCASSPDNNYGYTFGSGTRLTVV.